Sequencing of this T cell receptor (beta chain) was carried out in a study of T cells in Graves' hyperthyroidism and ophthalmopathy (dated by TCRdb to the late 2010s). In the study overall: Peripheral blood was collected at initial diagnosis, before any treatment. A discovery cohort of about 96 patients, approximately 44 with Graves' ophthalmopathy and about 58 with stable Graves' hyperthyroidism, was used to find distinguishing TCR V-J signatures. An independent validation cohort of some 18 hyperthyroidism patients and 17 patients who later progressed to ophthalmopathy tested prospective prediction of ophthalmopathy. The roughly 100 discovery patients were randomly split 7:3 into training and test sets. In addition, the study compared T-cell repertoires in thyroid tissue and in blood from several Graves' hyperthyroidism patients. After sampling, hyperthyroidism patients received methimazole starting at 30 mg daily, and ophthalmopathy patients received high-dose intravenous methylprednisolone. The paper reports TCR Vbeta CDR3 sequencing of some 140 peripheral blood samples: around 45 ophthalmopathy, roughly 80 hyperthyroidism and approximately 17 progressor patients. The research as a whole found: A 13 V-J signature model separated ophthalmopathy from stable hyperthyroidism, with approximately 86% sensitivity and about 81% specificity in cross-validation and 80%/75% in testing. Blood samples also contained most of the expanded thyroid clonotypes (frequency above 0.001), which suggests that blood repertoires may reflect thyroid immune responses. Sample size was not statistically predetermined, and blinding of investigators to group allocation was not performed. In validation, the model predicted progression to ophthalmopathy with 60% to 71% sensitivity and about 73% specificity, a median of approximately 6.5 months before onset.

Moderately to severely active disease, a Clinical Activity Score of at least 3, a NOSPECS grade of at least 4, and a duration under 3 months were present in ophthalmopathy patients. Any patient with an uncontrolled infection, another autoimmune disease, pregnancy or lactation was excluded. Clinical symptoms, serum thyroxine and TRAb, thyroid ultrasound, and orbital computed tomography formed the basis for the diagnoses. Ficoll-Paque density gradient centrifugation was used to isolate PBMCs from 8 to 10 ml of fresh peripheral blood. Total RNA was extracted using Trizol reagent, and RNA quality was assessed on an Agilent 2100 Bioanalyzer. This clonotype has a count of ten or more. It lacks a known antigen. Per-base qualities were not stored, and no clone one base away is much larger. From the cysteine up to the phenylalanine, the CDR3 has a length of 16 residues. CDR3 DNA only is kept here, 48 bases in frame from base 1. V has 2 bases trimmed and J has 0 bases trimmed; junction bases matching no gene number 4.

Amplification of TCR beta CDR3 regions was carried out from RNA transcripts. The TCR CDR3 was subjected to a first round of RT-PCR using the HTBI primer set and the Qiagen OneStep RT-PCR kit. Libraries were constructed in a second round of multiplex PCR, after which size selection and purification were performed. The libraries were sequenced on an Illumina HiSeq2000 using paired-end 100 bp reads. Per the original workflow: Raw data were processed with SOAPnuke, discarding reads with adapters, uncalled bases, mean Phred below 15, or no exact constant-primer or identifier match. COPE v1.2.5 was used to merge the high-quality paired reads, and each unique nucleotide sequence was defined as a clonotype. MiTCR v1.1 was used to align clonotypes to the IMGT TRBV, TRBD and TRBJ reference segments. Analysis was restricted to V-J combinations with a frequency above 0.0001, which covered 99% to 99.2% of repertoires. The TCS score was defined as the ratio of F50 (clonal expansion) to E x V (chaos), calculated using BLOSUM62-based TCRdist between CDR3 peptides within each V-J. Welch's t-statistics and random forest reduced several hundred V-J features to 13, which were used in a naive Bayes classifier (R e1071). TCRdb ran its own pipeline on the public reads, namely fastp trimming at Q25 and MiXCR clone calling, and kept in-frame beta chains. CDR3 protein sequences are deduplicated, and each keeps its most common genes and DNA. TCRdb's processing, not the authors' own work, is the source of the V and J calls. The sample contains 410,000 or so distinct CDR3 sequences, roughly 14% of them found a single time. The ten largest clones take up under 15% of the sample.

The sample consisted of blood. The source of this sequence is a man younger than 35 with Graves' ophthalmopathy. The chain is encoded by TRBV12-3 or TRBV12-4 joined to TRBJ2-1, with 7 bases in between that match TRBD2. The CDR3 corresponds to CASSLQRDYSYNEQFF. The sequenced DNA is TGTGCCAGCAGTTTACAGCGGGACTACTCCTACAATGAGCAGTTCTTC.